The present T cell receptor (beta chain) was sequenced within a study of blood T cells in healthy people across ages. The germline V gene has CDR1 SGHRS and CDR2 YFSETQ. Between the trimmed V and J ends, which lost 4 bases and 6 bases, there was a span of 19 bases. The CDR3 has 15 residues. A second roughly 7 to 11 cycle PCR used barcoded and J-beta primers. TCRdb re-called the 5' RACE reads through MiXCR, storing one row per CDR3 protein. The sample has some 800,000 distinct CDR3 sequences; roughly 44% are singletons. Sequenced material: blood. V gene TRBV5-1 combines with J gene TRBJ2-5, with D perhaps being TRBD1 or TRBD2 (5 bases each). The origin of this receptor is a man between 60 and 75 years old in good health. The CDR3 region is CASSPRDGVAKTQYF. The CDR3 DNA reads TGCGCCAGCAGCCCCCGGGACGGCGTCGCCAAGACCCAGTACTTC. Together with reference TRBV5-1 and TRBJ2-5, the CDR3 gives the full variable domain: KAGVTQTPRYLIKTRGQQVTLSCSPISGHRSVSWYQQTPGQGLQFLFEYFSETQRNKGNFPGRFSGRQFSNSRSEMNVSTLELGDSALYLCASSPRDGVAKTQYFGPGTRLLVL.